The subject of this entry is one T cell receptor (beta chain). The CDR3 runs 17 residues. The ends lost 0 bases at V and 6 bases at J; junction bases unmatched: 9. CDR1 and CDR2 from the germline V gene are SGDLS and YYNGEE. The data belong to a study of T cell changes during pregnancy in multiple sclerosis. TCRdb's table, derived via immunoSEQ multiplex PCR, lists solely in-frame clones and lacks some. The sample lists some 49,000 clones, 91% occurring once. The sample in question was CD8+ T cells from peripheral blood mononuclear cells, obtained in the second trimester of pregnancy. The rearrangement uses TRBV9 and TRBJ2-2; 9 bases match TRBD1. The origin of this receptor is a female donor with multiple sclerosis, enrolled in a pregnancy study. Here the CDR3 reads CASSVARQGVKAGELFF. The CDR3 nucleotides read TGTGCCAGCAGCGTAGCCAGACAGGGGGTAAAGGCCGGGGAGCTGTTTTTT.